The sequence of this T cell receptor beta chain was determined in a study of regulatory T cells in long-lasting Graves disease. The overall study: Less than 3 months of antithyroid drugs had been taken by newly diagnosed Graves' patients.

Indicated time point: newly diagnosed GD, antithyroid drugs for less than 3 months. After RNA was extracted from PBMCs, the TCR library was made from it. For TCR beta, libraries came from iRepertoire HTBI primers and Arm-PCR of CDR3 regions. MiXCR, applied by TCRdb to the multiplex PCR reads, yields one record per CDR3 protein. The sample has under 300,000 distinct CDR3 sequences, 20% seen once. Many counts were recorded for this clonotype. CDR1 SNHLY and CDR2 FYNNEI come from the germline V gene. With V trimmed by 8 bases and J by 4 bases, 7 bases remained unmatched. The CDR3 spans 14 residues. The chain has TRBV2 and TRBJ2-3; 9 bases map to TRBD1. This specimen consisted of peripheral blood mononuclear cells (PBMCs), obtained at new diagnosis, from a patient treated with antithyroid drugs. The receptor was isolated from a female donor with Graves disease. The CDR3 nucleotides read TGTGCCAGCTGCGAGGACAGGGGCCCAGATACGCAGTATTTT. Protein sequence: CASCEDRGPDTQYF.